The rows below give T cell receptor beta chains drawn from one sample of a study of glioma-infiltrating T cells after dendritic cell vaccination. Clones were read by immunoSEQ multiplex PCR, and TCRdb kept only the in-frame ones, dropping some. The table includes around 96,000 clones, around three quarters detected once. The sample in question was blood, obtained before dendritic cell vaccination. The receptors derive from a human donor with glioblastoma. Each CDR3 is given with its conserved first and last residue. The D gene is left open where the match is weak. Clone size, where shown, is once, few, many, or a class for clones that have expanded.

>-|once|TRBJ2-7|TRBV7-6|15
TGTGCCAGCAGCTTTGGGGGGGACATAGCCTACGAGCAGTACTTC
CASSFGGDIAYEQYF
>-|-|TRBJ2-7|TRBV4-2|12
TGTGCCAGCAGCCGGGTAACGGGCGAGCAGTACTTC
CASSRVTGEQYF
>TRBD2|-|TRBJ2-5|TRBV6-5|15
TGTGCCAGCAGTCACCGGGCAGCGGGAGCAGAGACCCAGTACTTC
CASSHRAAGAETQYF
>TRBD1|-|TRBJ2-2|TRBV14|16
TGTGCCAGCAGCCGCGGGCAGGGGGTGAGCACCGGGGAGCTGTTTTTT
CASSRGQGVSTGELFF
>-|-|TRBJ1-1|TRBV5-1|13
TGCGCCAGCAGCCCGACAGTGAGCACTGAAGCTTTCTTT
CASSPTVSTEAFF
>-|-|TRBJ2-1|TRBV28|14
TGTGCCAGCAGCCTTCGGGAATTCTACAATGAGCAGTTCTTC
CASSLREFYNEQFF
>-|-|TRBJ2-7|TRBV10-1|12
TGCGCCAGCCGGGACTCAACGGGGGAGCAGTACTTC
CASRDSTGEQYF
>-|-|TRBJ1-3|TRBV7-8|17
TGTGCCAGCACCTTGGGACATCCGAGAAGCTCTGGAAACACCATATATTTT
CASTLGHPRSSGNTIYF
>-|few|TRBJ1-4|TRBV5-1|14
TGCGCCAGCAGCGAGGGGGGGGTAAATGAAAAACTGTTTTTT
CASSEGGVNEKLFF
>TRBD2|-|TRBJ2-7|TRBV7-8|14
TGTGCCAGCAGCTCCTGGACTAGCAACTACGAGCAGTACTTC
CASSSWTSNYEQYF
>-|-|TRBJ2-7|TRBV20-1|11
TGCAGTGCCGAGAGGGGGTACGAGCAGTACTTC
CSAERGYEQYF
>TRBD2|-|TRBJ2-2|TRBV19|15
TGTGCCAGTAGTATCGTTCTACTAGCGGGAGGGGAGCTGTTTTTT
CASSIVLLAGGELFF
>-|-|TRBJ2-3|TRBV5-1|19
TGCGCCAGCAGCTTGGACCGACTAATGCTGGGGGCCTCGACAGATACGCAGTATTTT
CASSLDRLMLGASTDTQYF
>TRBD1|few|TRBJ1-3|TRBV18|19
TGTGCCAGCTCACCCCTCCCCAGAGGACAGGCAACCTCTGGAAACACCATATATTTT
CASSPLPRGQATSGNTIYF
>-|-|TRBJ1-2|TRBV2|14
TGTGCCAGCAGGAAAATACAGGGTCCCTATGGCTACACCTTC
CASRKIQGPYGYTF
>TRBD1|few|TRBJ1-3|TRBV2|15
TGTGCCAGCAGTGAACTCAGGGGGCCAGGAAACACCATATATTTT
CASSELRGPGNTIYF
>TRBD1|many|TRBJ2-7|TRBV5-1|16
TGCGCCAGCAGCTTGACCGGACAGGGAGGATTTCACTGGCAGTACTTC
CASSLTGQGGFHWQYF
>-|-|TRBJ1-2|TRBV2|13
TGTGCCAGCAGCGACGGACAAAACTATGGCTACACCTTC
CASSDGQNYGYTF
>-|-|TRBJ2-7|TRBV19|15
TGTGCCAGTAGTTGGCGGGCGACGCCTGGCGACGAGCAGTACTTC
CASSWRATPGDEQYF
>TRBD2|-|TRBJ2-7|TRBV6-5|14
TGTGCCAGCAGTTACGGCGGGAGGGCCTACGAGCAGTACTTC
CASSYGGRAYEQYF
>-|-|TRBJ2-1|TRBV10-3|16
TGTGCCATCAAGTATGGCGGGTCTCCACTGTACAATGAGCAGTTCTTC
CAIKYGGSPLYNEQFF
>TRBD1|-|TRBJ1-1|TRBV19|14
TGTGCCAGTAGTATAGGTTGGACAGGGGGCGCCGCTTTCTTT
CASSIGWTGGAAFF
>-|-|TRBJ2-7|TRBV10-1|12
TGCGCCAGCAGTCCACAGGGTGGCGAGCAGTACTTC
CASSPQGGEQYF
>TRBD2|-|TRBJ2-7|TRBV4-1|17
TGCGCCGGCAGCCAAGATTCTCTAGCGGGCGTATCCCACGAGCAGTACTTC
CAGSQDSLAGVSHEQYF
>TRBD2|-|TRBJ2-3|TRBV5-4|17
TGTGCCAGCAGCTTGGCCGCTGGGCGGGGGGGCCAAGATACGCAGTATTTT
CASSLAAGRGGQDTQYF
>-|-|TRBJ2-7|TRBV5-6|15
TGTGCCAGCAGCAACTTACAGGGTTATTTGGACGAGCAGTACTTC
CASSNLQGYLDEQYF
>-|-|TRBJ2-1|TRBV5-1|14
TGCGCCAGCAGCTTTAAACCTCCGGGAAATGAGCAGTTCTTC
CASSFKPPGNEQFF
>TRBD1|-|TRBJ2-7|TRBV11-2|14
TGTGCCAGCAGCTCGGAACAGGGGTCCTACGAGCAGTACTTC
CASSSEQGSYEQYF
>-|-|TRBJ1-1|TRBV6-5|13
TGTGCCAGCAGTTACTCGCTGGGGGCGAGTGCTTTCTTT
CASSYSLGASAFF
>-|-|TRBJ1-1|TRBV28|15
TGTGCCAGCAGTCCATTAGGGGGTGTGAACACTGAAGCTTTCTTT
CASSPLGGVNTEAFF
>-|-|TRBJ2-6|TRBV6-6|16
TGTGCCAGCAGTTATCTGTTTCCCTCTGGGGCCAACGTCCTGACTTTC
CASSYLFPSGANVLTF
>-|-|TRBJ2-2|TRBV6-1|17
TGTGCCAGCAGTGAATTTGGGGCGGGGTCGGGGACCGGGGAGCTGTTTTTT
CASSEFGAGSGTGELFF
>TRBD2|-|TRBJ2-1|TRBV7-6|16
TGTGCCAGCAGCTTCCTAGCGGGAGTGGATTACAATGAGCAGTTCTTC
CASSFLAGVDYNEQFF
>TRBD1|-|TRBJ2-7|TRBV5-1|15
TGCGCCAGCGCAACTTCAGGGGGTGTTACCTACGAGCAGTACTTC
CASATSGGVTYEQYF
>TRBD1|-|TRBJ1-6|TRBV30|14
TGTGCCTGGAGGGGGACAGGGGTAGATTCACCCCTCCACTTT
CAWRGTGVDSPLHF
>TRBD2|few|TRBJ2-1|TRBV2|15
TGTGCCAGCAGTGTGACTAGCGGGGTTCCTGGGGAGCAGTTCTTC
CASSVTSGVPGEQFF
>-|-|TRBJ1-4|TRBV6-5|13
TGTGCCAGCGCGAGGGGAGGGACCGAAAAACTGTTTTTT
CASARGGTEKLFF
>TRBD1|-|TRBJ1-5|TRBV28|15
TGTGCCAGCAGTTTACCCCAGGGGGCAAACCAGCCCCAGCATTTT
CASSLPQGANQPQHF
>TRBD2|-|TRBJ2-2|TRBV2|14
TGTGCCAGCGGGCGGGGGGCAAAGACCGGGGAGCTGTTTTTT
CASGRGAKTGELFF
>TRBD2|-|TRBJ2-7|TRBV28|14
TGTGCCAGCAGCGAATTCCGGGGGGCCTACGAGCAGTACTTC
CASSEFRGAYEQYF
>TRBD1|-|TRBJ2-7|TRBV6-5|14
TGTGCCAGCAGTTCGACAGGGGGGGGCGGCGAGCAGTACTTC
CASSSTGGGGEQYF
>-|-|TRBJ1-2|TRBV29-1|14
TGCAGCGTCCCCCGGAGGAGGGAGGTAGATGGCTACACCTTC
CSVPRRREVDGYTF